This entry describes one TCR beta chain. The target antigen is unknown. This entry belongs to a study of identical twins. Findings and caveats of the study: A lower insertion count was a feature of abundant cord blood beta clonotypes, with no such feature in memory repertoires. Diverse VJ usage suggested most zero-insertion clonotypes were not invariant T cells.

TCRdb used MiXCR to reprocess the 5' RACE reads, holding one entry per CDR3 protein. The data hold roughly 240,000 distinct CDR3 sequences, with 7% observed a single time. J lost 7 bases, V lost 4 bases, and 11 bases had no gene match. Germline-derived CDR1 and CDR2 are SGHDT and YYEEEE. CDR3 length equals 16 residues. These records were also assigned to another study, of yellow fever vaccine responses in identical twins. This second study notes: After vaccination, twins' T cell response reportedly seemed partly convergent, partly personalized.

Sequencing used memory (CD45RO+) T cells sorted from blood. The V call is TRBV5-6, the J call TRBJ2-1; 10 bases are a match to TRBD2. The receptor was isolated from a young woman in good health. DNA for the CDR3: TGTGCCAGCAGCCCAATCACTATAGCGGGGGGAAATGAGCAGTTCTTC. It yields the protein CASSPITIAGGNEQFF.